Following are 24 T cell receptor beta chains from one sample sequenced in a study of beta chain features in type 1 diabetes. The authors reverse transcribed all of the isolated RNA, so sequencing captured expressed TCRB transcripts. The assay was immunoSEQ multiplex PCR, and TCRdb's table has in-frame clones only and misses some. The sample carries 970,000 or so clones, around a sixth recorded once. The sequencing input was naive CD4+ T cells from blood. These receptors came from a woman between 18 and 30 years old in good health.

This clone was counted a single time. This rearrangement joins TRBV7-3 to TRBJ2-4; D is unresolved. Germline CDR1 is SGHTA and CDR2 is FQGTGA. V was cut by 7 bases and J by 0 bases, with 16 bases left in between. The CDR3 totals 16 residues. DNA for the CDR3: TGTGCCAGCAACAAACGACCAGGATTAGCCAAAAACATTCAGTACTTC. Its translation: CASNKRPGLAKNIQYF. Together with reference TRBV7-3 and TRBJ2-4, the CDR3 gives the full variable domain: GAGVSQTPSNKVTEKGKYVELRCDPISGHTALYWYRQSLGQGPEFLIYFQGTGAADDSGLPNDRFFAVRPEGSVSTLKIQRTERGDSAVYLCASNKRPGLAKNIQYFGAGTRLSVL.

This clone appeared a few times. The chain uses TRBV5-1 and TRBJ2-7, with 10 bases matching TRBD1. This CDR3 is built from 16 residues. Germline trimming cut 0 bases from V and 0 bases from J; bases unmatched to any gene: 3. Germline CDR1 reads SGHRS; CDR2 reads YFSETQ. This CDR3 is CASSLAGTGVSYEQYF. Written as DNA, the CDR3 is TGCGCCAGCAGCTTGGCCGGGACAGGGGTCTCCTACGAGCAGTACTTC.

The chain is built from TRBV28 and TRBJ2-7, with TRBD2 matching over 8 bases. The V gene end was trimmed by 5 bases and the J gene end by 3 bases; junction bases not matched to a gene: 9. CDR3 length equals 15 residues. CDR1 and CDR2 from the germline V gene are MDHEN and SYDVKM. The CDR3 is CASSGPSGSGYEQYF. CDR3 sequence (DNA): TGTGCCAGCAGTGGTCCCAGCGGGAGCGGCTACGAGCAGTACTTC.

This clone was seen more than once but under ten times. Other nucleotide sequences in the sample specify the same CDR3. The chain has TRBV28 and TRBJ2-2, with no clear D. This CDR3 contains 13 residues. Trimming stripped 4 bases from V and 0 bases from J, with 3 bases between. Per the germline V gene, CDR1 is MDHEN and CDR2 is SYDVKM. The CDR3 protein is CASSSPNTGELFF. As DNA, the CDR3 is TGTGCCAGCAGTTCCCCGAACACCGGGGAGCTGTTTTTT.

V gene TRBV19 combines with J gene TRBJ1-2, with D hard to call. Germline V gene sequence: CDR1 LNHDA, CDR2 SQIVND (reference sequence). The V end was cut by 2 bases, the J end by 4 bases, with 8 bases between. This CDR3 is built from 13 residues. DNA for the CDR3: TGTGCCAGTAGTATAACCAGCCGCTATGGCTACACCTTC. This encodes CASSITSRYGYTF.

The chain uses TRBV4-2 and TRBJ2-3; unclear D gene. V lost 0 bases to trimming and J lost 0 bases, with 13 bases between them. The CDR3 loop spans 17 amino acids. The germline V gene has CDR1 LGHNA and CDR2 YNFKEQ. CDR3 sequence: CASSQDRPAASTDTQYF. The DNA of the CDR3 is TGTGCCAGCAGCCAAGATCGTCCAGCAGCTAGCACAGATACGCAGTATTTT.

This chain connects TRBV28 to TRBJ2-5; 11 bases agree with TRBD1. The CDR3 sequence is 15 residues long. In germline, CDR1 is MDHEN, CDR2 SYDVKM. The V and J ends lost 10 bases and 3 bases, in that order; junction bases with no gene match: 10. DNA of the CDR3: TGTGCCACCACCACCCGGGACAGGGGGAAAGAGACCCAGTACTTC. Translating gives CATTTRDRGKETQYF. The variable domain in full, with the rest retrieved from reference TRBV28 and TRBJ2-5, is DVKVTQSSRYLVKRTGEKVFLECVQDMDHENMFWYRQDPGLGLRLIYFSYDVKMKEKGDIPEGYSVSREKKERFSLILESASTNQTSMYLCATTTRDRGKETQYFGPGTRLLVL.

V usage is TRBV6-6 and J usage is TRBJ1-2, with D tentatively TRBD1 (5 bases). V shed 7 bases and J shed 8 bases, with 14 bases lying between them. Germline V gene sequence: CDR1 MNHNY, CDR2 SVGAGI (reference sequence). This CDR3 has 12 residues. In nucleotides, the CDR3 is TGTGCCAGCACTACAGGACCAGGGGGCTACACCTTC. Translated: CASTTGPGGYTF.

The V gene is TRBV6-1, the J gene TRBJ1-2; TRBD1 might be the D (5 bases). CDR1 MNHNS and CDR2 SASEGT come from the germline V gene. Between the trimmed V and J ends, which lost 2 bases and 0 bases, there was a span of 7 bases. This CDR3 has 14 amino acids. CDR3 in amino acids: CASSETGSNYGYTF. In DNA form, the CDR3 reads TGTGCCAGCAGTGAAACAGGTTCTAACTATGGCTACACCTTC.

This chain joins TRBV7-9 and TRBJ2-2; D not certain. The CDR3 runs 14 residues. Trimming pared 5 bases from V and 2 bases from J, leaving 9 bases between. The germline CDR1 and CDR2 sequences are SEHNR and FQNEAQ (reference sequence). For the CDR3, the DNA is TGTGCCAGCAGCCCCCTGGGTAACACCGGGGAGCTGTTTTTT. This gives the protein CASSPLGNTGELFF.

The rearrangement joins TRBV7-2 to TRBJ2-7; D possibly corresponds to TRBD1 (5 bases). This CDR3 is built from 14 residues. Trimming took off 3 bases at V and 3 bases at J, with 12 bases between the two ends. The germline V gene has CDR1 SGHTA and CDR2 FQGNSA. The CDR3 sequence is CASSLLEQGYEQYF. CDR3 nucleotide sequence: TGTGCCAGCAGCTTGTTAGAGCAGGGCTACGAGCAGTACTTC.

This clone was found a few times. This sequence joins TRBV28 and TRBJ2-7; maybe TRBD2 (5 bases). This CDR3 has 14 amino acids. Per the germline V gene, CDR1 is MDHEN and CDR2 is SYDVKM. V was clipped by 3 bases and J by 2 bases, with 11 bases between them. The CDR3, as DNA: TGTGCCAGCAGTTTCGAGAGGGTCCCCTACGAGCAGTACTTC. Translation: CASSFERVPYEQYF.

This clone has more than one count but fewer than ten. The chain has TRBV7-2 and TRBJ2-7; 10 bases map to TRBD2. V gave up 2 bases and J gave up 2 bases; unmatched junction bases: 3. The CDR3 consists of 15 residues. The germline CDR1 and CDR2 sequences are SGHTA and FQGNSA. CDR3 bases: TGTGCCAGCAGCTTATCTAGCGGGAGTCCCTACGAGCAGTACTTC. Translation gives CASSLSSGSPYEQYF.

The chain employs TRBV15 and TRBJ1-2; 9 bases match TRBD1. Germline V CDR1 and CDR2: LNHNV, YYDKDF (reference sequence). V gave up 5 bases and J gave up 4 bases; unmatched junction bases: 11. This CDR3 region has 16 residues. CDR3 DNA sequence: TGTGCCACCAGCGGAGGGACAGGGTTGGTAGGCTATGGCTACACCTTC. Amino acids: CATSGGTGLVGYGYTF.

V usage is TRBV4-2 and J usage is TRBJ1-2, with TRBD1 matching over 7 bases. V lost 5 bases to trimming and J lost 0 bases; unmatched junction nucleotides: 6. In germline, CDR1 is LGHNA, CDR2 YNFKEQ. The CDR3 spans 15 residues. CDR3 in DNA: TGTGCCAGCAGCGCCCCGGGACAGTCTAACTATGGCTACACCTTC. Amino acids: CASSAPGQSNYGYTF.

The table lists this clone with a few counts. The V and J genes are TRBV10-3 and TRBJ2-2; the D gene is possibly TRBD2 (6 bases). V was clipped by 4 bases and J by 4 bases, with 19 bases between them. CDR1 and CDR2 from the germline V gene are ENHRY and SYGVKD. The CDR3 is 17 amino acids. CDR3 DNA sequence: TGTGCCATCAGTGGAAGGGAGGTAGTCACGAGCACCGGGGAGCTGTTTTTT. This translates into CAISGREVVTSTGELFF.

The V and J genes are TRBV18 and TRBJ2-7; no definite D call. Looked up from germline, CDR1 is KGHSH and CDR2 is LQKENI. CDR3 length: 12 residues. V was clipped by 2 bases and J by 3 bases, with 5 bases between them. The DNA of the CDR3 is TGTGCCAGCTCACCAATAGGCTACGAGCAGTACTTC. It translates to CASSPIGYEQYF.

This clone was detected a few times. The CDR3 coding sequence is TGTGCCAGCAGCGGTGGGACCCAAAACATTCAGTACTTC. This gives the protein CASSGGTQNIQYF. This sequence joins TRBV5-4 and TRBJ2-4; either TRBD1 or TRBD2 may fit D (5 bases each). This CDR3 is built from 13 residues. CDR1 SGHNT and CDR2 YYREEE come from the germline V gene (reference sequence). Trimming removed 4 bases at V and 5 bases at J, with 10 bases between.

This clone was detected only a few times. V gene TRBV10-3 combines with J gene TRBJ2-5, with D possibly TRBD2 on 6 matching bases. The CDR3 is 14 amino acids. The germline V gene encodes CDR1 ENHRY and CDR2 SYGVKD. The V gene lost 2 bases and the J gene lost 5 bases, with 12 bases spanning the gap. CDR3 sequence (DNA): TGTGCCATCAGTGAGGGGCAGACTAGGGAGACCCAGTACTTC. It encodes CAISEGQTRETQYF.

In this sample, this clone turned up a few times. The chain combines TRBV4-2 with TRBJ2-1, with no clear D. With 1 base removed from V and 8 bases from J, the gap between germline ends came to 6 bases. CDR3 length: 12 amino acids. The germline V gene has CDR1 LGHNA and CDR2 YNFKEQ. CDR3 in DNA: TGTGCCAGCAGCCAAGCCCATGATGAGCAGTTCTTC. Amino acid sequence: CASSQAHDEQFF.

Written as DNA, the CDR3 is TGTGCCAGCAGCTTTAGCCTCGAGCAGTTCTTC. Its protein is CASSFSLEQFF. This sequence joins TRBV11-2 and TRBJ2-7; the D is unclear. The better agreement between TRBJ2-1 and the DNA end casts doubt on the J call. Germline V gene lookup returns CDR1 SGHAT and CDR2 FQNNGV. The CDR3 loop spans 11 amino acids.

The chain links TRBV28 to TRBJ2-5; weak D call: TRBD1 (6 bases). The CDR3 runs 14 residues. Trimming removed 2 bases at V and 5 bases at J, with 12 bases between. Per the germline V gene, CDR1 is MDHEN and CDR2 is SYDVKM. In nucleotides, the CDR3 is TGTGCCAGCAGTTTACCTACAGGGTCCGAGACCCAGTACTTC. Amino acids: CASSLPTGSETQYF.

This clone was seen more than once but under ten times. The rearrangement joins TRBV7-9 to TRBJ1-3, with D possibly TRBD1 on 5 matching bases. The CDR3 loop spans 15 amino acids. V lost 5 bases, J lost 0 bases, and 11 bases lay in between. Germline CDR1 SEHNR, CDR2 FQNEAQ (reference sequence). CDR3 sequence (DNA): TGTGCCAGCAGCGACAGCGTCTTCTCTGGAAACACCATATATTTT. It specifies CASSDSVFSGNTIYF. The full variable domain, with the rest looked up from reference TRBV7-9 and TRBJ1-3, is DTGVSQNPRHKITKRGQNVTFRCDPISEHNRLYWYRQTLGQGPEFLTYFQNEAQLEKSRLLSDRFSAERPKGSFSTLEIQRTEQGDSAMYLCASSDSVFSGNTIYFGEGSWLTVV.

This chain joins TRBV4-2 and TRBJ2-2, with TRBD2 matching over 15 bases. V lost 6 bases and J lost 4; bases outside the gene matches: 3. Germline V gene data show CDR1 as LGHNA and CDR2 as YNFKEQ. This CDR3 comprises 16 residues. CDR3 in DNA: TGTGCCAGCAGTCGGACTAGCGGGAGGGGCACCGGGGAGCTGTTTTTT. Residues: CASSRTSGRGTGELFF.